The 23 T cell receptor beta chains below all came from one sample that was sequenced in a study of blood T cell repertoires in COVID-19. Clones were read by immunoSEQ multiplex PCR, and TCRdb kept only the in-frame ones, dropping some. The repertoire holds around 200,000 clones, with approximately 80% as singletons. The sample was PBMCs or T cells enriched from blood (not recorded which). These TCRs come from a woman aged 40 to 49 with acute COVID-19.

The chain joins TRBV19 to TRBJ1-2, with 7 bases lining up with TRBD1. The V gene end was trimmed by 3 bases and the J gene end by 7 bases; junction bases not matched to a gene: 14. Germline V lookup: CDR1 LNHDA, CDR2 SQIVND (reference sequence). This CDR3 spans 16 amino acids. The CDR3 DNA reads TGTGCCAGTAGTATTGAGTCCTGGAGGGGGCAGACTGGCTACACCTTC. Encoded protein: CASSIESWRGQTGYTF.

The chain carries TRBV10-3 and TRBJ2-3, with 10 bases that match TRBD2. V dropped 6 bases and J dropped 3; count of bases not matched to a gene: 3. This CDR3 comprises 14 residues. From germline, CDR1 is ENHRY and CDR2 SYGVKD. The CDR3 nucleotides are TGTGCCATCAGGCTAGCGGGGGAGACAGATACGCAGTATTTT. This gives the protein CAIRLAGETDTQYF.

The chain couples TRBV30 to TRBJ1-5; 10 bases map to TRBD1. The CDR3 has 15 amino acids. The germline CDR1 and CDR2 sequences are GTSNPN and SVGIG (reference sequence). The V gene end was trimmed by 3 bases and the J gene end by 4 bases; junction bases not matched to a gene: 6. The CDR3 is CAWSAGTGANQPQHF. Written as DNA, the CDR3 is TGTGCCTGGAGCGCGGGGACAGGGGCGAATCAGCCCCAGCATTTT.

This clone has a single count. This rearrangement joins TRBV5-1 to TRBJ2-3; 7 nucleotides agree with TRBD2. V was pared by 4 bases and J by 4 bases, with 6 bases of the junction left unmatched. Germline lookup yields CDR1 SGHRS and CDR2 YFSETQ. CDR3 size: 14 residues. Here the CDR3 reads CASSPRGEADTQYF. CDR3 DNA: TGCGCCAGCAGCCCTCGGGGGGAGGCAGATACGCAGTATTTT.

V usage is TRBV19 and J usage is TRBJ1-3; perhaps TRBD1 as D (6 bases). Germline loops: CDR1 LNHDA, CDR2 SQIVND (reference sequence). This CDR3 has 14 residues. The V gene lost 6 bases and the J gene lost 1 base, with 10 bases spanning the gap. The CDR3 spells CASRPQGSGNTIYF. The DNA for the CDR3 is TGTGCCAGTAGACCTCAGGGGTCTGGAAACACCATATATTTT. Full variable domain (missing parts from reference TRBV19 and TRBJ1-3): DGGITQSPKYLFRKEGQNVTLSCEQNLNHDAMYWYRQDPGQGLRLIYYSQIVNDFQKGDIAEGYSVSREKKESFPLTVTSAQKNPTAFYLCASRPQGSGNTIYFGEGSWLTVV.

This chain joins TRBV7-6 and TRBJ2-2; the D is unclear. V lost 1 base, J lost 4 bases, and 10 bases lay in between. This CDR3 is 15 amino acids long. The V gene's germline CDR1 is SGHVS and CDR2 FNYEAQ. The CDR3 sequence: CASSLGLGSTGELFF. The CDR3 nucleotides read TGTGCCAGCAGCTTAGGACTTGGATCCACCGGGGAGCTGTTTTTT.

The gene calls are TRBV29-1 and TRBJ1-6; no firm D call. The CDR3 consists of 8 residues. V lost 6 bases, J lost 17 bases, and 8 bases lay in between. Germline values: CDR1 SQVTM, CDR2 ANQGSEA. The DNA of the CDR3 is TGCAGCGTCCCCATTTTCCACTTT. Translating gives CSVPIFHF.

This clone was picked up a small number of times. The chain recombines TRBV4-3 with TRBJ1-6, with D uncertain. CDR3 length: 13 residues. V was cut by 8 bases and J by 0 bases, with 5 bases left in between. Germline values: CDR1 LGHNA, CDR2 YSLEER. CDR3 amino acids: CASGSSYNSPLHF. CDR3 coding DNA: TGCGCCAGCGGGAGCTCCTATAATTCACCCCTCCACTTT.

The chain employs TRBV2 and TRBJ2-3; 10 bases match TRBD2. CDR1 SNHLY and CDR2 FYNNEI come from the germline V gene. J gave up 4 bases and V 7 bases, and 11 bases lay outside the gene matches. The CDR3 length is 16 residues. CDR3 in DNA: TGTGCCAGCATCTACGTCGCTAGCGGGGGTTCAGATACGCAGTATTTT. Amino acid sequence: CASIYVASGGSDTQYF.

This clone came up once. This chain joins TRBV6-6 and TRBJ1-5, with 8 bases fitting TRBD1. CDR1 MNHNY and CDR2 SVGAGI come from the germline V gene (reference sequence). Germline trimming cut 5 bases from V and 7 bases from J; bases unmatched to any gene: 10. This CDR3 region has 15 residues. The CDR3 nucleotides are TGTGCCAGCAGTCGAACAGGGGGAGAATTCCAGCCCCAGCATTTT. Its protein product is CASSRTGGEFQPQHF.

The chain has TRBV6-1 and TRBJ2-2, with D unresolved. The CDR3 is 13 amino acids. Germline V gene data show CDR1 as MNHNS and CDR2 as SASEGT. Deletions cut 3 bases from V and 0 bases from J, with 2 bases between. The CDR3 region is CASSDTNTGELFF. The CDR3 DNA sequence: TGTGCCAGCAGTGATACGAACACCGGGGAGCTGTTTTTT.

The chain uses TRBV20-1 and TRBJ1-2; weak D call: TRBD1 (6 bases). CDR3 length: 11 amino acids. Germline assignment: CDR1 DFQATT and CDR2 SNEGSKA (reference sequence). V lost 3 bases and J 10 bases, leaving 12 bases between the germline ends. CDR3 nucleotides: TGCAGTGCTAGGTTACCAGGGGCCTACACCTTC. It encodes CSARLPGAYTF.

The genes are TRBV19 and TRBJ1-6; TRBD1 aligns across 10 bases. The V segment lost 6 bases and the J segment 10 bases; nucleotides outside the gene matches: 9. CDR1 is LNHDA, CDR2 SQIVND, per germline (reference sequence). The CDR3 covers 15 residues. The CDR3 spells CASSQGDRGRSPLHF. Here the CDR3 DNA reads TGTGCCAGTAGCCAAGGGGACAGGGGTCGCTCACCCCTCCACTTT.

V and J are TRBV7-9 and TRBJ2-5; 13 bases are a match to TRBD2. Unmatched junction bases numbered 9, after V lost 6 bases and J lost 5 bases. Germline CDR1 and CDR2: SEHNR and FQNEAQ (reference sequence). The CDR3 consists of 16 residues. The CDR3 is CASSRGLAGEYETQYF. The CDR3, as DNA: TGTGCCAGCAGTCGAGGACTAGCGGGGGAGTACGAGACCCAGTACTTC.

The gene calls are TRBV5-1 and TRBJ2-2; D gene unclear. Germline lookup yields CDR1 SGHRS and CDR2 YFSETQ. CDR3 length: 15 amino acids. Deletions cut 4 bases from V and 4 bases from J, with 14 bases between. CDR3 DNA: TGCGCCAGCAGCCTGGCCGGGTCTCCCACCGGGGAGCTGTTTTTT. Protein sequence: CASSLAGSPTGELFF.

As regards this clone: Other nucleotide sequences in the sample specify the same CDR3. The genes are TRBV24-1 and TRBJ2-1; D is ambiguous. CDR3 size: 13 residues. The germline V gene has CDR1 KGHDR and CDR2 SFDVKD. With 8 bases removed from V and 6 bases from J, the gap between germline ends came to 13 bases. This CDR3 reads CATTTPLTNEQFF. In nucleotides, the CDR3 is TGTGCCACCACCACACCCCTTACCAATGAGCAGTTCTTC.

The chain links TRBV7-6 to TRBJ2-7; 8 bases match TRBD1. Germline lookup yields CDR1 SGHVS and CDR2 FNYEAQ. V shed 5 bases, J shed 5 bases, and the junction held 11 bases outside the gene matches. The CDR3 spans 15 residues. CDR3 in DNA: TGTGCCAGCAGCAGACAGGGGCTCGGATATGACGAGCAGTACTTC. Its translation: CASSRQGLGYDEQYF.

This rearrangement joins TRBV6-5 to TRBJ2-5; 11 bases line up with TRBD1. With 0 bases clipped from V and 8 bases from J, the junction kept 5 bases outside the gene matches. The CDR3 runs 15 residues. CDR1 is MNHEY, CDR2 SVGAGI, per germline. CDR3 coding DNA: TGTGCCAGCAGTTACTCCGGACAGGGGGCCCGAACCCAGTACTTC. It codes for CASSYSGQGARTQYF.

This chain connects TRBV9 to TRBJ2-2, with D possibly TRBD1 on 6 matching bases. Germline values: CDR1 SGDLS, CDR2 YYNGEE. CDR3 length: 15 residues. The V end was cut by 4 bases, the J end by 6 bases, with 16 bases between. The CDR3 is CASSLQGFKPGELFF. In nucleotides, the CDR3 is TGTGCCAGCAGCCTACAGGGTTTCAAGCCCGGGGAGCTGTTTTTT.

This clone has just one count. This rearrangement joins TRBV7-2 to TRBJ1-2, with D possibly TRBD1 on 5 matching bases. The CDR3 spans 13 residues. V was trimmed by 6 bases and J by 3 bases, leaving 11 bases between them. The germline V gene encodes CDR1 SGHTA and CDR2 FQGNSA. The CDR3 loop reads CASRLDSHYGYTF. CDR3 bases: TGTGCCAGCAGGCTAGACAGTCACTATGGCTACACCTTC.

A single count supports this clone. The CDR3 nucleotides read TGTGCCAGCAGCTTGGAGAATTCACCCCTCCACTTT. Translation: CASSLENSPLHF. The rearrangement joins TRBV7-8 to TRBJ1-6; D is uncertain. Germline loops: CDR1 SGHVS, CDR2 FQNEAQ. The CDR3 runs 12 residues. V lost 3 bases and J lost 7, with 4 bases in between.

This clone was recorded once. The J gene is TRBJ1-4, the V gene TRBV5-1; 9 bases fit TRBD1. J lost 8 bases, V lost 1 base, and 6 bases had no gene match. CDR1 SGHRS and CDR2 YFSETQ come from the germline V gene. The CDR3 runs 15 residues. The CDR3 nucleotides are TGCGCCAGCAGCTTGCGACAGGGGGGAGGGGAAAAACTGTTTTTT. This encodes CASSLRQGGGEKLFF.

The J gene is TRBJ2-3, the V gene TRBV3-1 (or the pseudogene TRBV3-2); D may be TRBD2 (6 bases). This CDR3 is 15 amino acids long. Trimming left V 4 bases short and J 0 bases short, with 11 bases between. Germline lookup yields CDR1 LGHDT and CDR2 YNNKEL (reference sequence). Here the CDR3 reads CASSLGGTSTDTQYF. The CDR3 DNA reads TGTGCCAGCAGCCTCGGGGGAACTAGCACAGATACGCAGTATTTT.